These T cell receptor beta chains were read from a single sample in a study of blood T cell repertoires in COVID-19. Generated by immunoSEQ multiplex PCR, the TCRdb table keeps only in-frame clones and is missing some. The table shows about 320,000 clones, with roughly nine tenths occurring only once. The source material was PBMCs or T cells enriched from blood (not recorded which). Every receptor here comes from a man aged 55 to 70 who had recovered from COVID-19. The CDR3 runs from the conserved cysteine through the conserved F or W. D genes are given only for firm matches. Clone sizes are given selectively: once, few, many, or a class where the clone is expanded.

DNA,CDR3,V,size,J,D
TGCGCCAGCGGAACAGGGGGGGCGAATTCACCCCTCCACTTT,CASGTGGANSPLHF,TRBV5-1,-,TRBJ1-6,TRBD1
TGTGCCAGCAGCTTAAGTGGGGAGAAAGGTATCACCCTCCACTTT,CASSLSGEKGITLHF,TRBV9,-,TRBJ1-6,-
TGTGCCAGCACCTCAACATCATACGAGCAGTACTTC,CASTSTSYEQYF,TRBV12-3/TRBV12-4,few,TRBJ2-7,-
TGTGCCAGCAGACTACGACTGGGTGGCCCTACGACTAATGAAAAACTGTTTTTT,CASRLRLGGPTTNEKLFF,TRBV6-4,-,TRBJ1-4,-
TGTGCCAGCAGCCAAGCAGGGGTCTTGGCTTTCTTT,CASSQAGVLAFF,TRBV14,once,TRBJ1-1,-
TGTGCCACCAGTGATTTTGGGACAGGGAGGGATCGGGAGACCCAGTACTTC,CATSDFGTGRDRETQYF,TRBV24-1,-,TRBJ2-5,TRBD1
TGTGCCAGCAGCCCTTGGCGCCCTCGGCCAGGACTGAGAACCTACGAGCAGTACTTC,CASSPWRPRPGLRTYEQYF,TRBV5-6,-,TRBJ2-7,-
TGTGCCAGCAGCTCACAACAGGGTGATAATGAAAAACTGTTTTTT,CASSSQQGDNEKLFF,TRBV5-4,-,TRBJ1-4,-
TGTGCCAGCAGTTCCGTCGGGACTAGAGAAGAGACCCAGTACTTC,CASSSVGTREETQYF,TRBV5-4,-,TRBJ2-5,TRBD2
TGTGCCAGCATAAGGACAGGGGATGAAAAACTGTTTTTT,CASIRTGDEKLFF,TRBV28,-,TRBJ1-4,TRBD1
TGTGCCAGCAGCTTGAGAGGGTTAGGGGCTTTCTTT,CASSLRGLGAFF,TRBV5-8,-,TRBJ1-1,-
TGTGCCAGCAGTGACCGCAGGGCCGGGACGGGGAGGTCCCAGTACTTC,CASSDRRAGTGRSQYF,TRBV25-1,-,TRBJ2-5,-
TGCGCCAGCAGCCAGGTAACAGGTTTCGGCAATGAGCAGTTCTTC,CASSQVTGFGNEQFF,TRBV4-3,-,TRBJ2-1,-
TGCAGTGCTAGTCCTAGCGGGAGTACGGATACGCAGTATTTT,CSASPSGSTDTQYF,TRBV20-1,-,TRBJ2-3,TRBD2
TGTGCCAGCAGAGGACAGACGAACACTGAAGCTTTCTTT,CASRGQTNTEAFF,TRBV12-3/TRBV12-4,-,TRBJ1-1,-
TGTGCCAGCAGCTTAGTTTATACGGCAGATACGCAGTATTTT,CASSLVYTADTQYF,TRBV11-2,once,TRBJ2-3,-
TGTGCCAGCAGCTTAACGCGGGTGAATGAGCAGTTCTTC,CASSLTRVNEQFF,TRBV7-3,-,TRBJ2-1,-
TGTGCCAGCGAGGCGGGATTTTCGAATGAGCAGTTCTTC,CASEAGFSNEQFF,TRBV9,-,TRBJ2-1,-
TGTGCCAGCAGCTTGGGACAGTGGAACTATGGCTACACCTTC,CASSLGQWNYGYTF,TRBV5-8,-,TRBJ1-2,-
TGTGCCAGCAGGAACCCGGGACAGGGGAGCTACACCTTC,CASRNPGQGSYTF,TRBV12-3/TRBV12-4,-,TRBJ1-2,TRBD1
TGTGCCAGCAGCCGCCGTGGGCCGGGACAGGGAATCGAAAAACTGTTTTTT,CASSRRGPGQGIEKLFF,TRBV6-2/TRBV6-3,-,TRBJ1-4,TRBD1
TGTGCCAGCAGACCACGCGGGCACCGGAGCTCTGGAAACACCATATATTTT,CASRPRGHRSSGNTIYF,TRBV27,once,TRBJ1-3,-
TGTGCCAGCAGTCCCGGGGACAGGGGGATGTATTCACCCCTCCACTTT,CASSPGDRGMYSPLHF,TRBV27,-,TRBJ1-6,TRBD1
TGTGCCAGCAGCGACAGGGGGAGTACCTATAATTCACCCCTCCACTTT,CASSDRGSTYNSPLHF,TRBV9,-,TRBJ1-6,TRBD1
TGCGCCAGCAGCAGAGCGGGGGGGCGTATGTTTGTCCATGAGCAGTTCTTC,CASSRAGGRMFVHEQFF,TRBV4-3,-,TRBJ2-1,TRBD2
TGTGCCAGCAGCTTGAACAGGGGGAACACTGAAGCTTTCTTT,CASSLNRGNTEAFF,TRBV5-4,-,TRBJ1-1,TRBD1
TGTGCCAGCAGCAGGGCAGGGTCCATCTACAATGAGCAGTTCTTC,CASSRAGSIYNEQFF,TRBV5-4,-,TRBJ2-1,-
TGCGCCAGCAGCCATGATCGGACAGGGAGCTCTGGAAACACCATATATTTT,CASSHDRTGSSGNTIYF,TRBV4-3,-,TRBJ1-3,TRBD1
TGTGCCAGCAGCGTAGTGGAGACAGGGGGCGTGGGTGGCTACACCTTC,CASSVVETGGVGGYTF,TRBV9,-,TRBJ1-2,TRBD1
TGTGCCAGCAGCCAAGAAGAACTGACAGGGTTGCGGCGAGAGCTGTTTTTT,CASSQEELTGLRRELFF,TRBV4-2,once,TRBJ2-2,TRBD1
TGTGCCAGCAGCCTAGGACAGGGGGCACAGTACTTC,CASSLGQGAQYF,TRBV6-2/TRBV6-3,few,TRBJ2-7,TRBD1
TGCAGTGCTGGTGCTAGCGGGAGGAATGAGCAGTTCTTC,CSAGASGRNEQFF,TRBV20-1,few,TRBJ2-1,TRBD2
TGTGCCTTCGGTGGGGGAGGGGGCGAGCAGTACTTC,CAFGGGGGEQYF,TRBV30,once,TRBJ2-7,-
TGTGCCAGCAGGTACACAGGGGGGTATGGCTACACCTTC,CASRYTGGYGYTF,TRBV6-5,-,TRBJ1-2,TRBD1
TGTGCCAGCAGCCTCGTCTCGGAGACCCAGTACTTC,CASSLVSETQYF,TRBV7-9,-,TRBJ2-5,-
TGTGCCAGCAGTTTAGCGGCACATTTTGCCTTC,CASSLAAHFAF,TRBV12-3/TRBV12-4,-,TRBJ1-2,-
TGCAGTGCTAGTGGAGGGAACGAGCAGTACTTC,CSASGGNEQYF,TRBV20-1,-,TRBJ2-7,-
TGTGCCAGCAGCCATCTCGGGCAGGGAGGGAATGAGCAGTTCTTC,CASSHLGQGGNEQFF,TRBV14,-,TRBJ2-1,TRBD2
TGTGCCAGCAGAACAGAAGGAAACACTGAAGCTTTCTTT,CASRTEGNTEAFF,TRBV2,-,TRBJ1-1,-
TGTGCCTGGAGTCTAGCACAGGGGCAAGGCTACACCTTC,CAWSLAQGQGYTF,TRBV30,once,TRBJ1-2,TRBD1
TGTGCCAGTTCGCCCCTCAGGGGCCCTGAAGCTTTCTTT,CASSPLRGPEAFF,TRBV19,-,TRBJ1-1,-
TGTGCCAGCAGCTCCGTAGCGGGGGGCCTGTACGAGCAGTACTTC,CASSSVAGGLYEQYF,TRBV7-9,-,TRBJ2-7,TRBD2
TGTGCCACCAGTGATGTCGGGGTAGGAACCCAGGAGACCCAGTACTTC,CATSDVGVGTQETQYF,TRBV24-1,-,TRBJ2-5,-
TGTGCCAGCAGCACACAGGGTTTTCGGACAGATACGCAGTATTTT,CASSTQGFRTDTQYF,TRBV7-9,-,TRBJ2-3,-
TGTGCCAGCAGCTTATTGGGGGACAGGAAGGGTTTCTATGGCTACACCTTC,CASSLLGDRKGFYGYTF,TRBV7-2,-,TRBJ1-2,TRBD1
TGTGCCAGCAGTGAAAACGGCCTGGCGGATGGCTACACCTTC,CASSENGLADGYTF,TRBV2,once,TRBJ1-2,-
TGTGCCAGCAGCCGACCTGGCCGGGTGGAGGTGAATGAGCAGTTCTTC,CASSRPGRVEVNEQFF,TRBV7-9,-,TRBJ2-1,-
TGTGCCAGCAGCACCCGGACTAGCGGGGGGATCAATGAGCAGTTCTTC,CASSTRTSGGINEQFF,TRBV11-2,-,TRBJ2-1,TRBD2
TGTGCCAGCACGGCCGAGGAGGGGACTTTTAACTATGGCTACACCTTC,CASTAEEGTFNYGYTF,TRBV4-2,once,TRBJ1-2,-
TGTGCCAGCAGCCGACAGGGGAGAGGGTACGAGCAGTACTTC,CASSRQGRGYEQYF,TRBV11-3,-,TRBJ2-7,TRBD1